A single sample gave rise to the 8 T cell receptor beta chains below, sequenced in a study of PD-1 and CTLA-4 blockade in melanoma. Sequenced by immunoSEQ multiplex PCR; TCRdb stores in-frame clones only, minus some. The profile shows 25,000 to 35,000 clones, approximately 90% of them singletons. This material consisted of CD8+ T cells from peripheral blood, taken from a patient given anti-PD-1 treatment. The receptors were sampled from a human donor with melanoma.

The genes are TRBV7-2 and TRBJ2-7; no definite D call. CDR1 and CDR2 from the germline V gene are SGHTA and FQGNSA. V shed 4 bases and J shed 3 bases, with 16 bases lying between them. The CDR3 loop spans 15 amino acids. The DNA for the CDR3 is TGTGCCAGCAGCTACACAACCGAATATTTCTACGAGCAGTACTTC. Translated: CASSYTTEYFYEQYF.

The rearrangement links TRBV5-5 to TRBJ1-2; D is ambiguous. This CDR3 has 14 amino acids. Deletions cut 6 bases from V and 8 bases from J, with 20 bases between. Germline assignment: CDR1 SGHKS and CDR2 YYEKEE (reference sequence). The CDR3 sequence is CASTDGRPDGGYTF. CDR3 bases: TGTGCCAGCACCGACGGCAGGCCTGATGGGGGCTACACCTTC.

The J gene is TRBJ2-7, the V gene TRBV20-1, with 8 bases fitting TRBD2. The CDR3 loop spans 13 amino acids. The V segment lost 3 bases and the J segment 4 bases; nucleotides outside the gene matches: 5. The V gene's germline CDR1 is DFQATT and CDR2 SNEGSKA (reference sequence). The CDR3 protein is CSASRSGSYEQYF. For the CDR3, the DNA is TGCAGTGCTAGTCGCAGCGGGAGTTACGAGCAGTACTTC.

This chain connects TRBV9 to TRBJ1-2; 10 nucleotides match TRBD1. CDR3 length equals 17 residues. With V trimmed by 2 bases and J by 4 bases, 11 bases remained unmatched. Germline V gives CDR1 SGDLS, CDR2 YYNGEE. In DNA, the CDR3 is TGTGCCAGCAGCGTTTCTCCCTCGACAGGGGGCGGCTATGGCTACACCTTC. This codes for CASSVSPSTGGGYGYTF.

The rearrangement joins TRBV27 to TRBJ2-7, with D perhaps TRBD2 (7 bases). CDR1 and CDR2 (germline): MNHEY, SMNVEV (reference sequence). With 5 bases removed from V and 3 bases from J, the gap between germline ends came to 14 bases. The CDR3 extends over 14 amino acids. CDR3 nucleotide sequence: TGTGCCAGCAGTCCCCGGGGAGGGGGCTACGAGCAGTACTTC. The encoded protein is CASSPRGGGYEQYF.

The V call is TRBV27, the J call TRBJ2-7; perhaps TRBD2 as D (6 bases). The germline V and J ends were trimmed by 4 bases and 2 bases, with 15 bases remaining between them. The CDR3 sequence is 15 residues long. CDR1 is MNHEY and CDR2 is SMNVEV in the germline V gene (reference sequence). The CDR3 DNA follows: TGTGCCAGCAGTTACGCCGGGACTCAACCCTACGAGCAGTACTTC. This sequence encodes CASSYAGTQPYEQYF.

This rearrangement joins TRBV7-8 to TRBJ2-3; 8 nucleotides agree with TRBD1. CDR1 is SGHVS and CDR2 is FQNEAQ in the germline V gene. CDR3 length: 16 residues. V lost 5 bases to trimming and J lost 4 bases; unmatched junction nucleotides: 11. The CDR3 DNA follows: TGTGCCAGCAGCGGAGGACAGGGCAATATGGCAGATACGCAGTATTTT. Translation gives CASSGGQGNMADTQYF.

The J gene is TRBJ2-5, the V gene TRBV5-4; D possibly corresponds to TRBD2 (6 bases). V was shortened by 1 base and J by 4 bases, with 14 bases between the two germline ends. CDR1 is SGHNT, CDR2 YYREEE, per germline (reference sequence). The CDR3 is 15 amino acids. The CDR3 bases are TGTGCCAGCAGCTTGAACCACGAGGGAGGAGAGACCCAGTACTTC. This sequence encodes CASSLNHEGGETQYF.